This note documents a single TCR beta chain sequence. Antigen: not known. This CDR3 contains 15 residues. Germline CDR1 and CDR2: SGDLS and YYNGEE. The V gene lost 1 base and the J gene lost 1 base, with 11 bases spanning the gap. Clones were sequenced by immunoSEQ multiplex PCR, and TCRdb holds only the in-frame ones, with some missing. The table lists some 80,000 clones, around 84% of them singletons, with 2.1% in the top ten. The sample originates from a study of T cell clones after liver transplantation. Whole-study results and caveats: Conclusions were preliminary, with small, heterogeneous patient groups.

Sequenced material: CD4+ T cells from blood, taken roughly 48 months after liver transplant. This sequence joins TRBV9 and TRBJ2-5, with a weak D call TRBD2 (5 bases). This TCR was recovered from a human patient who received a liver transplant. The graft donor may have given rise to some T cells. The CDR3 spells CASSVSPRGQETQYF. The CDR3 DNA is TGTGCCAGCAGCGTAAGTCCACGGGGCCAAGAGACCCAGTACTTC. Full variable domain (missing parts from reference TRBV9 and TRBJ2-5): DSGVTQTPKHLITATGQRVTLRCSPRSGDLSVYWYQQSLDQGLQFLIQYYNGEERAKGNILERFSAQQFPDLHSELNLSSLELGDSALYFCASSVSPRGQETQYFGPGTRLLVL.